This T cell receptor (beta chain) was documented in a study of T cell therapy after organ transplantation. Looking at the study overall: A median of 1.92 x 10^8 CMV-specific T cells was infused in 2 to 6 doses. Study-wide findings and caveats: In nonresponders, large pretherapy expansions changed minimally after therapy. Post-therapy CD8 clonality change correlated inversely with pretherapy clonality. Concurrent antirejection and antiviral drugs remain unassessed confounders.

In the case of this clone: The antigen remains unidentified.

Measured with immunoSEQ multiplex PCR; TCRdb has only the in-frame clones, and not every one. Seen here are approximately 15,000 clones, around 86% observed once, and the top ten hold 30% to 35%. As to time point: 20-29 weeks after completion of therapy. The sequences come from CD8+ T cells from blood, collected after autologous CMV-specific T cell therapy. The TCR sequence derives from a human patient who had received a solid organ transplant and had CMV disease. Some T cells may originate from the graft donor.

This CDR3 reads CASSQAGTVSYEQYF. For the CDR3, the DNA is TGCGCCAGCAGCCAGGCTGGGACAGTCTCCTACGAGCAGTACTTC. V and J are TRBV4-1 and TRBJ2-7; 7 nucleotides align to TRBD1. The CDR3 is 15 amino acids. CDR1 is MGHRA, CDR2 YSYEKL, per germline. V lost 3 bases and J lost 0; bases outside the gene matches: 5.